This T cell receptor (beta chain) derives from a study of long-term antiretroviral therapy in people with HIV. Broader study findings: Diversity measured after ART increased yet remained under transplant donor controls. Every time point showed a repertoire led by clones expanded before ART.

With survey level as its setting, the immunoSEQ assay was v3.0. The assay was immunoSEQ multiplex PCR, and TCRdb's table has in-frame clones only and misses some. The table lists tens of thousands of clones, approximately 77% of them singletons. The V end was cut by 0 bases, the J end by 2 bases, with 17 bases between. The V gene's germline CDR1 is SGHAT and CDR2 FQNNGV. There are 17 residues in the CDR3. A note on this clone: Its cognate antigen is unknown.

The source material was unsorted PBMCs, sampled less than 2.5 years after starting antiretroviral therapy. The rearrangement uses TRBV11-2 and TRBJ2-7, with TRBD2 as a possible D gene (6 bases). The TCR was taken from a man aged 40-50 years with HIV. The CDR3 loop reads CASSLEGPPGGAYEQYF. As DNA, the CDR3 is TGTGCCAGCAGCTTAGAGGGACCCCCGGGCGGGGCCTACGAGCAGTACTTC. The whole variable domain, remainder taken from reference TRBV11-2 and TRBJ2-7, is EAGVAQSPRYKIIEKRQSVAFWCNPISGHATLYWYQQILGQGPKLLIQFQNNGVVDDSQLPKDRFSAERLKGVDSTLKIQPAKLEDSAVYLCASSLEGPPGGAYEQYFGPGTRLTVT.